This T cell receptor beta chain stems from a study of early T cells in non-severe SARS-CoV-2 infection. Comments on this clonotype: Antigen unknown.

As part of library construction, unique molecular identifiers were attached to individual cDNA molecules. MiXCR was run by TCRdb on the 5' RACE reads, yielding one entry per CDR3 protein. There are 60,000 to 80,000 distinct CDR3 sequences in the sample; 10% to 15% occur only once, and roughly 3.9% lies in the top ten. Germline CDR1 and CDR2: SGHRS and YFSETQ. The germline V and J ends were trimmed by 2 bases and 8 bases, with 10 bases remaining between them. CDR3 length: 12 residues. Study-level results: A preference for anti-spike CD8 responses marked VDJdb matching, which missed private and CD4 specificities.

The TCR was taken from an adult who was a healthcare worker with PCR-confirmed SARS-CoV-2 infection or an uninfected control (not recorded which). Sequences were obtained from whole blood. The gene calls are TRBV5-1 and TRBJ1-1; no clear D gene. Here the CDR3 reads CASSLRDGEAFF. The CDR3 DNA reads TGCGCCAGCAGCTTAAGGGATGGGGAAGCTTTCTTT.